This paragraph reports one TCR beta chain. Its antigen is not known. PCR primers comprised 60 Vbeta and 13 Jbeta primers. The protocol was immunoSEQ multiplex PCR, while the TCRdb copy is restricted to in-frame clones and leaves out a portion. This table has 75,000 to 100,000 clones, 65% to 85% appearing once. The source of the sample is a study of cytomegalovirus exposure and HLA in healthy donors. Notes on the study in general: As a later analysis revealed, the rate of TCR association differed by HLA locus, with DRB1 most and HLA-C fewest. Analysis was carried out at a later point, and it linked a missense DCLRE1C variant to TCR beta V- and J-gene trimming.

The sequenced sample consisted of PBMCs. This clonotype was obtained from a female donor in good health and CMV-seropositive.

In DNA form, the CDR3 reads TGTGCCAGCAGTACGGGACAGGGGCTCACCTACGAGCAGTACTTC. It yields the protein CASSTGQGLTYEQYF. V usage is TRBV6-6 and J usage is TRBJ2-7; 10 nucleotides match TRBD1. V lost 5 bases to trimming and J lost 2 bases; unmatched junction nucleotides: 6. CDR1 MNHNY and CDR2 SVGAGI come from the germline V gene (reference sequence). CDR3 length equals 15 residues.